This TCR beta chain was identified during a study of blood T cell repertoires in COVID-19. Study-wide context: COVID-19 samples from acute and convalescent phases originated in the United States, Italy and Spain. T cells, B-cell-depleted T cells, or PBMCs supplied cDNA or gDNA.

The authors' processing: Reference gene primer amplification in the assay estimated nucleated cell counts. Measured with immunoSEQ multiplex PCR; TCRdb has only the in-frame clones, and not every one. The DNA gave D and trimming, while V, J and clone size come from that table. The sample lists a few hundred thousand clones, 75% to 90% occurring once. Trimming cost V 5 bases and J 7 bases; bases outside gene matches: 8. The CDR3 loop spans 16 amino acids. CDR1 is LNHDA and CDR2 is SQIVND in the germline V gene (reference sequence). This clone was picked up a small number of times. This clonotype originated in a woman aged 40 to 55 who had recovered from COVID-19. The rearrangement links TRBV19 to TRBJ2-1; the match to TRBD2 covers 13 bases. Sequencing used peripheral blood. The CDR3 nucleotides read TGTGCCAGTAGTGGAGGAGGGACTAGCGGGATGAATGAGCAGTTCTTC. This translates into CASSGGGTSGMNEQFF.